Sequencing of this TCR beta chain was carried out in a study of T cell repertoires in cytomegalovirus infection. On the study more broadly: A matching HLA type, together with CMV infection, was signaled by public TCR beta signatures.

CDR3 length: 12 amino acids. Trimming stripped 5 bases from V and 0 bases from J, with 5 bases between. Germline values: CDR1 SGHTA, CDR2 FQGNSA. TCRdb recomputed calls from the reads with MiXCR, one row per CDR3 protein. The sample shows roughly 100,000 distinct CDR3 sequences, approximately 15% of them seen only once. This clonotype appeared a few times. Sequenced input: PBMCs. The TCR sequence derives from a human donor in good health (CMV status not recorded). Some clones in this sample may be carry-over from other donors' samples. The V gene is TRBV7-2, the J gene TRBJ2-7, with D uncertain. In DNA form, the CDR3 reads TGTGCCAGCAGCCCATACTCCTACGAGCAGTACTTC. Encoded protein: CASSPYSYEQYF.